This T cell receptor (beta chain) was found in a study of blood T cell repertoires in COVID-19. Study background: COVID-19 samples collected from the United States, Italy and Spain covered acute and convalescent phases. PBMCs, B-cell-depleted T cells, or T cells provided the cDNA or gDNA that made up the material.

The CDR3 has 16 residues. The V gene's germline CDR1 is SEHNR and CDR2 FQNEAQ (reference sequence). Unmatched junction bases numbered 3, after V lost 1 base and J lost 0 bases. Only in-frame clones appear in the TCRdb table, and some are missing; sequencing was by immunoSEQ multiplex PCR. The sample lists some 60,000 clones, around 90% occurring once. This clone appeared once. Sample: peripheral blood. The clonotype comes from a human donor with active COVID-19. The donor label of this sample is uncertain. The chain combines TRBV7-9 with TRBJ2-1; the match to TRBD2 covers 7 bases. The CDR3 DNA follows: TGTGCCAGCAGCTTAGAAGCGGGATACTCCTACAATGAGCAGTTCTTC. It specifies CASSLEAGYSYNEQFF.